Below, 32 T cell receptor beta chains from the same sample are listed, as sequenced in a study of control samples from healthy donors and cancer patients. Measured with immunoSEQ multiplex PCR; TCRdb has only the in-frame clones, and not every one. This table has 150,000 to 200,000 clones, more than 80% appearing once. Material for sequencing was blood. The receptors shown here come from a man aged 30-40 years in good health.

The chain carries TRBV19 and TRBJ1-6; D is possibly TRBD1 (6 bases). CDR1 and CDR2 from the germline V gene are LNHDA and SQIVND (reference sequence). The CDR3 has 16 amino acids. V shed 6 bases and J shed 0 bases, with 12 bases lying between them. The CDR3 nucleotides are TGTGCCAGTAGCACAGGGAGGTCCTCCTATAATTCACCCCTCCACTTT. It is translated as CASSTGRSSYNSPLHF.

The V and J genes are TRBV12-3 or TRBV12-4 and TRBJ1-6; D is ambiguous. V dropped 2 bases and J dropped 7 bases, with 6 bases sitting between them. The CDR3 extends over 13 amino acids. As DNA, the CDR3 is TGTGCCAGCAGTTTAATTAGCAATTCACCCCTCCACTTT. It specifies CASSLISNSPLHF.

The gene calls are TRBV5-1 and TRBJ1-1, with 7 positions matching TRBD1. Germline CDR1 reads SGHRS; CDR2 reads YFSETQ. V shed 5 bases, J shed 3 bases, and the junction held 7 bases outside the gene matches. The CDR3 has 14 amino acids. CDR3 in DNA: TGCGCCAGCAGTCTACAGGGGAGGGACACTGAAGCTTTCTTT. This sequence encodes CASSLQGRDTEAFF.

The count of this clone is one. CDR3 amino acids: CASSIGFSGANVLTF. As DNA, the CDR3 is TGTGCCAGTAGTATAGGATTCTCTGGGGCCAACGTCCTGACTTTC. The chain has TRBV19 and TRBJ2-6, with D hard to call. V lost 1 base, J lost 0 bases, and 4 bases lay in between. CDR3 length: 15 residues. Germline lookup yields CDR1 LNHDA and CDR2 SQIVND (reference sequence).

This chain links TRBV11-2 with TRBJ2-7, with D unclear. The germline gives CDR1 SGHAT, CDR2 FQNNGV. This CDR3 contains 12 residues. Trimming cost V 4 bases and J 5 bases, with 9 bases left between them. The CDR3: CASSSLGHEQYF. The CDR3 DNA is TGTGCCAGCAGCTCCCTAGGCCACGAGCAGTACTTC.

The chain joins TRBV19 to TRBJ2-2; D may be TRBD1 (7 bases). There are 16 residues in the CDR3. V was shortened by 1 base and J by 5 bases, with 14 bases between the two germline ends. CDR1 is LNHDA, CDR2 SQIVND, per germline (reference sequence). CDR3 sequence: CASSIVTGAGTGELFF. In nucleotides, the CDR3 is TGTGCCAGTAGTATAGTAACAGGGGCGGGGACCGGGGAGCTGTTTTTT.

This CDR3 is CASSQGGIYEQYF. Written as DNA, the CDR3 is TGTGCCAGCAGTCAGGGTGGGATCTACGAGCAGTACTTC. The V and J genes are TRBV28 and TRBJ2-7, with D perhaps TRBD1 (5 bases). This CDR3 contains 13 residues. Germline CDR1 and CDR2: MDHEN and SYDVKM. Between the trimmed V and J ends, which lost 5 bases and 3 bases, there was a span of 11 bases.

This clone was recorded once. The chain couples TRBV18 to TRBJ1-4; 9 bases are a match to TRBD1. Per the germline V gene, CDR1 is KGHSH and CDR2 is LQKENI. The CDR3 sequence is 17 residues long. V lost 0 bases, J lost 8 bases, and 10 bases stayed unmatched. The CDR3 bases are TGTGCCAGCTCACCACCGGGACAGGGACGGGTTACGGAAAAACTGTTTTTT. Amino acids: CASSPPGQGRVTEKLFF. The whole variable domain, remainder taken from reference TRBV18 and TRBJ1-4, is NAGVMQNPRHLVRRRGQEARLRCSPMKGHSHVYWYRQLPEEGLKFMVYLQKENIIDESGMPKERFSAEFPKEGPSILRIQQVVRGDSAAYFCASSPPGQGRVTEKLFFGSGTQLSVL.

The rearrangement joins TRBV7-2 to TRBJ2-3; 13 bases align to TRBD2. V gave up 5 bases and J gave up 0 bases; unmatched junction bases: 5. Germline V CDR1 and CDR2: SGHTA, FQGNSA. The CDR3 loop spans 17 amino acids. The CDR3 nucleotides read TGTGCCAGCAGCCCGGGACTAGCGGGAACTAGCACAGATACGCAGTATTTT. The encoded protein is CASSPGLAGTSTDTQYF.

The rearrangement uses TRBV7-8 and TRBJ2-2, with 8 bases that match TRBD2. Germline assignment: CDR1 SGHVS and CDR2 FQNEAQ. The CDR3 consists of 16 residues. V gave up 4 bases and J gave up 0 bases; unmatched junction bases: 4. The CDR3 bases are TGTGCCAGCAGCTACCCGGGGGGGACGAACACCGGGGAGCTGTTTTTT. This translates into CASSYPGGTNTGELFF.

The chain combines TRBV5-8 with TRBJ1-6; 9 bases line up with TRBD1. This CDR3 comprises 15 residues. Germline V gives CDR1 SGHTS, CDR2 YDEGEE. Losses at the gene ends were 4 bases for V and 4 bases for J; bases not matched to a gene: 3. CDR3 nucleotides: TGTGCCAGCAGCAGAGGGACAGGGTATAATTCACCCCTCCACTTT. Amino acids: CASSRGTGYNSPLHF.

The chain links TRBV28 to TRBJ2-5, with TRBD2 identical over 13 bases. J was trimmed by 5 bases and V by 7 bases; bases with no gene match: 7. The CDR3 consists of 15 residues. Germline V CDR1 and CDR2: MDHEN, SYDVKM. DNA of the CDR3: TGTGCCAGCACTCAACTAGCGGGAGGGCTGGAGACCCAGTACTTC. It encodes CASTQLAGGLETQYF.

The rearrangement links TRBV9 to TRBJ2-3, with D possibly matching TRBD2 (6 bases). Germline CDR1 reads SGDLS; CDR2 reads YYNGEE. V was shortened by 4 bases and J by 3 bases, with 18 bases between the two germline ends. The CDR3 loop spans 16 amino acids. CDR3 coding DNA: TGTGCCAGCAGCCAATTAGGGTGGGGGGAGACAGATACGCAGTATTTT. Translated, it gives CASSQLGWGETDTQYF. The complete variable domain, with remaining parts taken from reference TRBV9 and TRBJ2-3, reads DSGVTQTPKHLITATGQRVTLRCSPRSGDLSVYWYQQSLDQGLQFLIQYYNGEERAKGNILERFSAQQFPDLHSELNLSSLELGDSALYFCASSQLGWGETDTQYFGPGTRLTVL.

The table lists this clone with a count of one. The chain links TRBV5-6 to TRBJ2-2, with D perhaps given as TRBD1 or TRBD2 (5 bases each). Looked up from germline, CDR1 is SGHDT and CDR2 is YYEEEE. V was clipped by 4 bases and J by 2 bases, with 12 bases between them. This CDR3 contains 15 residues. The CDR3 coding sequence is TGTGCCAGCAGCCGGGGCCTTAATAACACCGGGGAGCTGTTTTTT. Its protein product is CASSRGLNNTGELFF.

Written as DNA, the CDR3 is TGTGCCAGCAGCCCCAGACGTCCTGGTGGGACAGATACGCAGTATTTT. Protein sequence: CASSPRRPGGTDTQYF. The chain combines TRBV7-3 with TRBJ2-3; no firm D call. The CDR3 has 16 residues. CDR1 SGHTA and CDR2 FQGTGA come from the germline V gene. V gave up 5 bases and J gave up 3 bases, with 18 bases separating them.

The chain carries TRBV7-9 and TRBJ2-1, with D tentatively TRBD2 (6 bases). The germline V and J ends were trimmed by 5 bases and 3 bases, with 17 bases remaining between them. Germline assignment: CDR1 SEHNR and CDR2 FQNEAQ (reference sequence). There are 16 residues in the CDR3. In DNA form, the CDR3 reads TGTGCCAGCAGCGCGAGACTAGATCAAGGCTACAATGAGCAGTTCTTC. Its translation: CASSARLDQGYNEQFF.

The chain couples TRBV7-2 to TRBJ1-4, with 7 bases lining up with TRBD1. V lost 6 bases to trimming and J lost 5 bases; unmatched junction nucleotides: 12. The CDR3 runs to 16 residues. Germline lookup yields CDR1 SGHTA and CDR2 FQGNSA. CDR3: CASRPGQRPRNEKLFF. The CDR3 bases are TGTGCCAGCAGGCCGGGACAGAGGCCACGAAATGAAAAACTGTTTTTT.

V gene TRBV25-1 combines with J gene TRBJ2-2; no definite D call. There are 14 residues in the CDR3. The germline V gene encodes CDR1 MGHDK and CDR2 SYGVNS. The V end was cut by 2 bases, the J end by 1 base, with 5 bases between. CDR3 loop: CASSEPGNTGELFF. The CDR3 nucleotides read TGTGCCAGCAGTGAACCCGGGAACACCGGGGAGCTGTTTTTT.

CDR3 DNA: TGTGCCAGCAGCAGTTGGGGTGACACTGAAGCTTTCTTT. Amino acids: CASSSWGDTEAFF. The chain has TRBV6-5 and TRBJ1-1; no firm D call. The V gene's germline CDR1 is MNHEY and CDR2 SVGAGI. With 6 bases removed from V and 3 bases from J, the gap between germline ends came to 11 bases. The CDR3 covers 13 residues.

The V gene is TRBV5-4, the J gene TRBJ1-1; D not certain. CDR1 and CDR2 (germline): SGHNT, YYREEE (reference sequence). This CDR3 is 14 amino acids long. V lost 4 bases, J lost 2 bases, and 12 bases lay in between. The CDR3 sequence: CASSRREGNTEAFF. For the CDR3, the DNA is TGTGCCAGCAGCCGACGGGAGGGTAACACTGAAGCTTTCTTT.

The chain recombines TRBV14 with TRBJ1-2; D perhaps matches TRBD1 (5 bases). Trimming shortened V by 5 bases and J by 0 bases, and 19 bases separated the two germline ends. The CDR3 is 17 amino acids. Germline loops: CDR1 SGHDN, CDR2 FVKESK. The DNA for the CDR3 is TGTGCCAGCAGCTCCCGGGACGGAGTGTTAGCTAACTATGGCTACACCTTC. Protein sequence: CASSSRDGVLANYGYTF.

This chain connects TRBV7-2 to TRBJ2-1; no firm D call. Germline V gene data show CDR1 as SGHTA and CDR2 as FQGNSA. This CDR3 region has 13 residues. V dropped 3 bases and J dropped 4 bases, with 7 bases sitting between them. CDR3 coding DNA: TGTGCCAGCAGCTTTGACGGATACAATGAGCAGTTCTTC. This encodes CASSFDGYNEQFF.

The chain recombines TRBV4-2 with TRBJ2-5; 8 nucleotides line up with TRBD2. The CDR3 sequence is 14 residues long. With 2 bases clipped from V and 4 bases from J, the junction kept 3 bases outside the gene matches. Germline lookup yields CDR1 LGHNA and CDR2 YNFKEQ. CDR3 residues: CASSQSGTRETQYF. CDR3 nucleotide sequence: TGTGCCAGCAGCCAAAGCGGGACTAGAGAGACCCAGTACTTC.

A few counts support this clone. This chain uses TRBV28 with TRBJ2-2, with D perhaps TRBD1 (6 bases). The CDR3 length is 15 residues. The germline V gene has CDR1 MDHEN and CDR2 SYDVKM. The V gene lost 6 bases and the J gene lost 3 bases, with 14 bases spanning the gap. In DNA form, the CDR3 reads TGTGCCAGCAGCCGACAGGATCGGGACACCGGGGAGCTGTTTTTT. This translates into CASSRQDRDTGELFF.

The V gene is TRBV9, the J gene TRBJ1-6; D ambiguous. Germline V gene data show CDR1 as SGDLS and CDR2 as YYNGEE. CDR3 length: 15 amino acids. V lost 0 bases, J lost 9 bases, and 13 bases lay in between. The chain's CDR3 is CASSVGGERASPLHF. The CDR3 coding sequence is TGTGCCAGCAGCGTAGGTGGAGAGCGGGCTTCACCCCTCCACTTT.

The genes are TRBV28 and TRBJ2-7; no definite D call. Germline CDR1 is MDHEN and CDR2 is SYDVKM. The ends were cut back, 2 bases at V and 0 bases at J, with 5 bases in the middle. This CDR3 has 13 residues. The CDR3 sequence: CASSLGYSYEQYF. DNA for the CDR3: TGTGCCAGCAGTTTAGGGTACTCCTACGAGCAGTACTTC.

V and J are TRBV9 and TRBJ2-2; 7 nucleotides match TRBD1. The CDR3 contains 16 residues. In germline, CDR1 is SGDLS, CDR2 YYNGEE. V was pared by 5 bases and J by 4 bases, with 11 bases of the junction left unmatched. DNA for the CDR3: TGTGCCAGCAGTCCTACCGGGACAGCCTCCACCGGGGAGCTGTTTTTT. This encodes CASSPTGTASTGELFF.

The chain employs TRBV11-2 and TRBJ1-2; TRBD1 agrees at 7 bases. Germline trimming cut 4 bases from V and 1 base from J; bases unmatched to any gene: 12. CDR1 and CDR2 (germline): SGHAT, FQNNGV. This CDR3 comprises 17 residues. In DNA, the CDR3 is TGTGCCAGCAGCTCATCGGAGGGGGCAGAGATTAACTATGGCTACACCTTC. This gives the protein CASSSSEGAEINYGYTF.

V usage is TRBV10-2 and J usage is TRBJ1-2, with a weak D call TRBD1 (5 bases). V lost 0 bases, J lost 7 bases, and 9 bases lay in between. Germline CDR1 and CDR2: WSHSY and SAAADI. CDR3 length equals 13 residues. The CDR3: CASSESPGSGYTF. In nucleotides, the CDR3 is TGCGCCAGCAGTGAGTCGCCAGGGTCTGGCTACACCTTC.

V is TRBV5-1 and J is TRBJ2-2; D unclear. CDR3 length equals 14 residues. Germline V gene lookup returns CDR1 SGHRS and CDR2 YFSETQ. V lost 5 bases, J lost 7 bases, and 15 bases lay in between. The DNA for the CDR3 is TGCGCCAGCAGTATCCAGCCTTGGGACGGGGAGCTGTTTTTT. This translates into CASSIQPWDGELFF.

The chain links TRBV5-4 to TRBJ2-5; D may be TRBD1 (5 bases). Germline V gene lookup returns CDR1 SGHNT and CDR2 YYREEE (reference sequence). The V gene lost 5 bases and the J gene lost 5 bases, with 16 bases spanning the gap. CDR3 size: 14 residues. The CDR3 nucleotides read TGTGCCAGCAGGGTCATGGGGCTAACGGAGACCCAGTACTTC. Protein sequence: CASRVMGLTETQYF. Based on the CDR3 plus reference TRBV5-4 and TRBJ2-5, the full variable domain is ETGVTQSPTHLIKTRGQQVTLRCSSQSGHNTVSWYQQALGQGPQFIFQYYREEENGRGNFPPRFSGLQFPNYSSELNVNALELDDSALYLCASRVMGLTETQYFGPGTRLLVL.

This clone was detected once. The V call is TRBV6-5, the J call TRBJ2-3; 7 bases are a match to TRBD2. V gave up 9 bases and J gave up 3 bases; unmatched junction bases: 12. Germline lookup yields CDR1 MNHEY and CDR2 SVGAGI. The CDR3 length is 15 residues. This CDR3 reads CARNYGGGATDTQYF. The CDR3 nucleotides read TGTGCCAGAAACTACGGCGGGGGAGCGACAGATACGCAGTATTTT.